This TCR beta chain was recorded in a study of long-term antiretroviral therapy in people with HIV. Assay version v3.0 of immunoSEQ was used, and it was run at survey level. Some clones are missing from TCRdb's copy, which holds only in-frame ones; the method was immunoSEQ multiplex PCR. This table has fewer than 40,000 clones, 86% appearing once. Every HIV-positive participant received treatment in the United States. In germline, CDR1 is ENHRY, CDR2 SYGVKD. The V gene lost 6 bases and the J gene lost 2 bases, with 15 bases spanning the gap. CDR3 size: 15 residues. The genes are TRBV10-3 and TRBJ2-3, with a weak D call TRBD1 (6 bases). The receptor's source is a woman aged 18-29 years with HIV. Sequenced here: unsorted PBMCs, sampled just before starting antiretroviral therapy. Written as DNA, the CDR3 is TGTGCCATCAGCCCCTCAGGGGATGACACAGATACGCAGTATTTT. It is translated as CAISPSGDDTDTQYF.